The clone carrying this T cell receptor (beta chain) was found many times. As yet, its antigen is unknown. These data come from a study of post-analysis software for immune sequencing data. Study-wide results and caveats: Included in a set of 5 or 6 TRBV segments more frequent in patients than controls were TRBV5-6, TRBV5-1 and TRBV20-1.

Presence of unique molecular identifiers characterized the TCR beta cDNA libraries. MiXCR, applied by TCRdb to the PCR reads, yields one record per CDR3 protein. The sample records about 800,000 distinct CDR3 sequences, just under 30% being singletons. V trimming: 3 bases; J trimming: 5 bases; junction bases outside the gene matches: 2. The CDR3 extends over 12 amino acids. In germline, CDR1 is SQVTM, CDR2 ANQGSEA. Sequencing was carried out using blood. The sequence was obtained from a girl aged 5 to 17 with multiple sclerosis. The chain uses TRBV29-1 and TRBJ2-7; 9 nucleotides line up with TRBD1. The CDR3 nucleotides read TGCAGCGTTGACGGGACAGGGCACGAGCAGTACTTC. The encoded protein is CSVDGTGHEQYF.